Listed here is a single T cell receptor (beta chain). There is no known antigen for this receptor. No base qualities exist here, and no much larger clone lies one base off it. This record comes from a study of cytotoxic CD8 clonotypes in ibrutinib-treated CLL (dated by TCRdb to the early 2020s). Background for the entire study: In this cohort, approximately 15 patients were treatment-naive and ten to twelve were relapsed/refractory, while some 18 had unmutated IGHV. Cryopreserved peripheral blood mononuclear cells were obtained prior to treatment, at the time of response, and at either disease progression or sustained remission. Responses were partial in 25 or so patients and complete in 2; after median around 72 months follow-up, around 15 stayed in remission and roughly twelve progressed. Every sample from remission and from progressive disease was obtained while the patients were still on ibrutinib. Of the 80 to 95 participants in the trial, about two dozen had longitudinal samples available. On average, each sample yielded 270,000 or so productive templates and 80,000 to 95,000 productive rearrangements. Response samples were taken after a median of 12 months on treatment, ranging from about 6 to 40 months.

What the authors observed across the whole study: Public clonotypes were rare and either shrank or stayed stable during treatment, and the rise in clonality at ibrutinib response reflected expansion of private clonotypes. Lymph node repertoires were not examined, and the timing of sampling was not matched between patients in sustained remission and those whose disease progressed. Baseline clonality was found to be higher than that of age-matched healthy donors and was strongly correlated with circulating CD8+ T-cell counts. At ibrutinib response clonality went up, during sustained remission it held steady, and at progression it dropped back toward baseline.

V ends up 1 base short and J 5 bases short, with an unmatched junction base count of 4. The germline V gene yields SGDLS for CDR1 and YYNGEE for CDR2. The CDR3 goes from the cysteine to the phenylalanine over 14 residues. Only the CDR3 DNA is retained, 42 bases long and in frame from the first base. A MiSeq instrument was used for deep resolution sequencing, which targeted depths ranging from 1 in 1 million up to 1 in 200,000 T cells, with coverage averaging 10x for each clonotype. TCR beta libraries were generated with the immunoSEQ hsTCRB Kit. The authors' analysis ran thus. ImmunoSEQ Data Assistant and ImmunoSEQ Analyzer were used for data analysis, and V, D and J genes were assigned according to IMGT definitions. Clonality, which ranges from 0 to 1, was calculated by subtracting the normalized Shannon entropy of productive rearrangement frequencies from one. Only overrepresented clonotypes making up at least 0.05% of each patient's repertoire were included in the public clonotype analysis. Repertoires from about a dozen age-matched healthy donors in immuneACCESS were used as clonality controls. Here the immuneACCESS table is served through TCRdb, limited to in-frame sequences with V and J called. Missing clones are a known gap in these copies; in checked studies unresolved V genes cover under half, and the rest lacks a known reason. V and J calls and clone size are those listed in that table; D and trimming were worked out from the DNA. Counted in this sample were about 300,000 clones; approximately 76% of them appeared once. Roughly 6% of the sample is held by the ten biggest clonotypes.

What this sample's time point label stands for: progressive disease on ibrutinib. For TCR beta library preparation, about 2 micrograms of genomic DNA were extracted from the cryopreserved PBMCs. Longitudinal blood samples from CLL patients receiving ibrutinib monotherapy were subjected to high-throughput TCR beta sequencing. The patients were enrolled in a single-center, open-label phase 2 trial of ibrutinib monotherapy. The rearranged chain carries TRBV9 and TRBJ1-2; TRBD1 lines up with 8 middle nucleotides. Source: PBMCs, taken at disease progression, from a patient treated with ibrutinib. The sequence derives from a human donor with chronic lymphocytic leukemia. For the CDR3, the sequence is CASSVLGQAYGYTF. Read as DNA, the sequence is TGTGCCAGCAGCGTATTGGGACAGGCTTATGGCTACACCTTC.